Sequencing of this T cell receptor (beta chain) was carried out in a study of cytomegalovirus exposure and HLA in healthy donors. Trimming removed 2 bases at V and 7 bases at J, with 11 bases between. This CDR3 spans 14 amino acids. In germline, CDR1 is SGHTA, CDR2 FQGTGA. The PCR was carried out with 60 Vbeta primers and 13 Jbeta primers. Only in-frame clones appear in the TCRdb table, and some are missing; sequencing was by immunoSEQ multiplex PCR. The table has under 110,000 clones, roughly 71% seen once. The clonotype was recovered from a male donor in good health and CMV-seropositive. Material: PBMCs. The V call is TRBV7-3, the J call TRBJ2-2; D is uncertain. CDR3 protein: CASSLSPGGGELFF. For the CDR3, the DNA is TGTGCCAGCAGCTTATCCCCCGGCGGCGGGGAGCTGTTTTTT.